These 15 T cell receptor beta chains were sequenced from one sample in a study of cytomegalovirus exposure and HLA in healthy donors (dated by TCRdb to about 2017). Preparation of the library involved the immunoSEQ multiplex PCR assay. For the multiplex PCR, a mixture combining 60 forward primers for TCR Vbeta segments and 13 reverse primers for TCR Jbeta segments was used. The table comes from immuneACCESS by way of TCRdb, which keeps in-frame sequences with V and J called. Part of the clones is missing from these tables; in studies checked, under half for an unresolved V gene and the rest for unknown reasons. The sample table lists 150,000 to 200,000 clones, 55% to 65% of them with a count of one. The ten top clones hold around 2.9% of the sample. The sample was PBMCs. The receptors derive from a man aged 35 to 55 in good health and CMV-seronegative.

The chain carries TRBV28 and TRBJ2-7; 8 bases agree with TRBD1. With 4 bases clipped from V and 2 bases from J, the junction kept 7 bases outside the gene matches. Germline V gives CDR1 MDHEN, CDR2 SYDVKM. The CDR3 runs 15 residues. CDR3 amino acids: CASSSPGGPPYEQYF. The DNA for the CDR3 is TGTGCCAGCAGTTCCCCAGGGGGCCCCCCCTACGAGCAGTACTTC.

The chain joins TRBV27 to TRBJ2-7, with 9 bases that match TRBD1. The CDR3 loop spans 14 amino acids. V shed 4 bases and J 6 bases; nucleotides not matched to a gene: 7. Germline-derived CDR1 and CDR2 are MNHEY and SMNVEV (reference sequence). CDR3 DNA: TGTGCCAGCAGTTGGGGACAGGGCGTTGGCGAGCAGTACTTC. Translating gives CASSWGQGVGEQYF.

The V and J genes are TRBV5-4 and TRBJ2-1; 11 bases align to TRBD2. The V and J ends lost 4 bases and 8 bases, in that order; junction bases with no gene match: 14. Germline CDR1 SGHNT, CDR2 YYREEE (reference sequence). The CDR3 sequence is 17 residues long. The CDR3 loop reads CASSPQVAGGPKDEQFF. The CDR3 nucleotides read TGTGCCAGCAGCCCGCAGGTAGCGGGAGGGCCAAAGGATGAGCAGTTCTTC. Full variable domain (outside the CDR3, taken from reference TRBV5-4 and TRBJ2-1): ETGVTQSPTHLIKTRGQQVTLRCSSQSGHNTVSWYQQALGQGPQFIFQYYREEENGRGNFPPRFSGLQFPNYSSELNVNALELDDSALYLCASSPQVAGGPKDEQFFGPGTRLTVL.

The rearrangement links TRBV7-2 to TRBJ2-1; D ambiguous. V was clipped by 1 base and J by 10 bases, with 8 bases between them. The CDR3 has 12 residues. Germline CDR1 SGHTA, CDR2 FQGNSA. CDR3 nucleotide sequence: TGTGCCAGCAGCTTAGGACACCTCGAGCAGTTCTTC. Protein sequence: CASSLGHLEQFF. Full variable domain (remainder filled in from reference TRBV7-2 and TRBJ2-1): GAGVSQSPSNKVTEKGKDVELRCDPISGHTALYWYRQSLGQGLEFLIYFQGNSAPDKSGLPSDRFSAERTGGSVSTLTIQRTQQEDSAVYLCASSLGHLEQFFGPGTRLTVL.

The chain has TRBV7-3 and TRBJ2-2; D may be TRBD2 (7 bases). The CDR3 length is 14 residues. Germline assignment: CDR1 SGHTA and CDR2 FQGTGA. V was cut by 5 bases and J by 3 bases, with 10 bases left in between. Here the CDR3 reads CASSRGGDTGELFF. The CDR3 nucleotides are TGTGCCAGCAGCAGAGGGGGGGACACCGGGGAGCTGTTTTTT.

This clone came up a few times. The rearrangement uses TRBV30 and TRBJ1-5; TRBD1 agrees at 7 bases. Trimming cost V 5 bases and J 5 bases; bases outside gene matches: 3. CDR3 size: 12 residues. Looked up from germline, CDR1 is GTSNPN and CDR2 is SVGIG (reference sequence). In DNA, the CDR3 is TGTGCCTGGTCCGACAGGGATCAGCCCCAGCATTTT. Translating gives CAWSDRDQPQHF.

The chain carries TRBV4-3 and TRBJ2-1, with TRBD2 as a possible D gene (5 bases). This CDR3 is built from 17 residues. Germline CDR1 reads LGHNA; CDR2 reads YSLEER. The V gene lost 1 base and the J gene lost 2 bases, with 15 bases spanning the gap. CDR3 sequence (DNA): TGCGCCAGCAGCCAAGTCAGGCTAGCAGCCACCTACAATGAGCAGTTCTTC. Translating it yields CASSQVRLAATYNEQFF.

This clone was counted a few times. This chain uses TRBV11-3 with TRBJ2-2; possibly TRBD1 for D (5 bases). CDR1 and CDR2 (germline): SGHNT, YENEEA. The V end lost 5 bases, the J end lost 0 bases, and 13 bases lay between the germline ends. The CDR3 spans 16 residues. The CDR3 spells CASSPRGRANTGELFF. The CDR3 bases are TGTGCCAGCAGCCCAAGGGGCCGAGCGAACACCGGGGAGCTGTTTTTT.

The chain uses TRBV6-4 and TRBJ2-7, with 9 nucleotides matching TRBD2. Germline V gene data show CDR1 as MRHNA and CDR2 as SNTAGT. This CDR3 has 14 residues. V lost 6 bases and J lost 2; bases outside the gene matches: 5. The CDR3 coding sequence is TGTGCCAGCAGCCCACTAGCGGGTACCTACGAGCAGTACTTC. The encoded protein is CASSPLAGTYEQYF.

J is TRBJ2-5 and V is TRBV11-2; 11 bases agree with TRBD2. The CDR3 consists of 16 residues. Losses at the gene ends were 1 base for V and 8 bases for J; bases not matched to a gene: 9. Germline V lookup: CDR1 SGHAT, CDR2 FQNNGV. In nucleotides, the CDR3 is TGTGCCAGCAGCTTAGGACTAGCGGGGCGCGCGGCCACCCAGTACTTC. Its protein is CASSLGLAGRAATQYF.

The rearrangement joins TRBV29-1 to TRBJ1-2, with 9 bases that match TRBD1. Germline values: CDR1 SQVTM, CDR2 ANQGSEA. The V gene end was trimmed by 7 bases and the J gene end by 8 bases; junction bases not matched to a gene: 5. This CDR3 contains 11 residues. CDR3 region: CSGGQGGGYTF. The CDR3 DNA is TGCAGCGGGGGACAGGGCGGCGGCTACACCTTC.

The V call is TRBV19, the J call TRBJ1-4; TRBD1 might be the D (6 bases). Germline V CDR1 and CDR2: LNHDA, SQIVND (reference sequence). The CDR3 has 14 residues. Trimming left V 9 bases short and J 5 bases short, with 16 bases between. CDR3 in amino acids: CASKVGQGNEKLFF. In DNA form, the CDR3 reads TGTGCCAGCAAGGTGGGGCAGGGGAATGAAAAACTGTTTTTT.

V and J are TRBV5-5 and TRBJ1-3; D not certain. The CDR3 consists of 15 residues. Germline V gene sequence: CDR1 SGHKS, CDR2 YYEKEE (reference sequence). Trimming took off 1 base at V and 0 bases at J, with 8 bases between the two ends. CDR3 sequence: CASSLSPLSGNTIYF. DNA for the CDR3: TGTGCCAGCAGCTTGTCCCCCCTCTCTGGAAACACCATATATTTT. Complete variable domain (other parts from reference TRBV5-5 and TRBJ1-3): DAGVTQSPTHLIKTRGQQVTLRCSPISGHKSVSWYQQVLGQGPQFIFQYYEKEERGRGNFPDRFSARQFPNYSSELNVNALLLGDSALYLCASSLSPLSGNTIYFGEGSWLTVV.

The chain is built from TRBV9 and TRBJ2-1; 10 bases line up with TRBD2. The germline V gene encodes CDR1 SGDLS and CDR2 YYNGEE. Unmatched junction bases numbered 6, after V lost 3 bases and J lost 9 bases. The CDR3 is 14 residues long. CDR3 DNA sequence: TGTGCCAGCAGCGAGAGCGGGAGGGCGGCTGAGCAGTTCTTC. This sequence encodes CASSESGRAAEQFF.

Only a few counts were recorded for this clone. This chain joins TRBV25-1 and TRBJ2-7; 7 positions match TRBD1. Germline CDR1 and CDR2: MGHDK and SYGVNS. Losses at the gene ends were 2 bases for V and 4 bases for J; bases not matched to a gene: 2. The CDR3 sequence is 13 residues long. The chain's CDR3 is CASSEGGQYEQYF. CDR3 nucleotides: TGTGCCAGCAGTGAAGGGGGACAGTACGAGCAGTACTTC.